This passage covers 26 T cell receptor beta chains from one sample sequenced in a study of blood T cell repertoires in COVID-19. Data came from immunoSEQ multiplex PCR; TCRdb stores just in-frame clones and leaves some out. This sample has 83,000 or so clones, with around four fifths found just once. The sequencing input was peripheral blood. The source of these receptors is an elderly woman with acute or convalescent COVID-19.

The rearrangement links TRBV27 to TRBJ2-3; D gene ambiguous. The ends were cut back, 3 bases at V and 2 bases at J, with 9 bases in the middle. CDR3 size: 14 residues. Germline assignment: CDR1 MNHEY and CDR2 SMNVEV (reference sequence). The CDR3 is CASSFSRFTDTQYF. In DNA form, the CDR3 reads TGTGCCAGCAGTTTCTCGCGGTTCACAGATACGCAGTATTTT.

The chain is built from TRBV18 and TRBJ1-3; D ambiguous. V was shortened by 6 bases and J by 2 bases, with 5 bases between the two germline ends. This CDR3 has 12 amino acids. CDR1 is KGHSH, CDR2 LQKENI, per germline. CDR3 in DNA: TGTGCCAGCTCCGACACTGGAAACACCATATATTTT. Translation gives CASSDTGNTIYF.

This sequence joins TRBV5-6 and TRBJ1-1; D remains unclear. The CDR3 contains 14 residues. Germline-derived CDR1 and CDR2 are SGHDT and YYEEEE. V gave up 2 bases and J gave up 1 base, with 9 bases separating them. CDR3 DNA: TGTGCCAGCAGCTTTTTGCAACAGAACACTGAAGCTTTCTTT. Translated, it gives CASSFLQQNTEAFF.

V and J are TRBV18 and TRBJ1-1; D possibly corresponds to TRBD1 (6 bases). The germline V and J ends were trimmed by 4 bases and 4 bases, with 19 bases remaining between them. Germline lookup yields CDR1 KGHSH and CDR2 LQKENI. The CDR3 totals 16 residues. As DNA, the CDR3 is TGTGCCAGCTCACTTACGGACAGCTCGGTTGGCACTGAAGCTTTCTTT. Protein: CASSLTDSSVGTEAFF.

The chain recombines TRBV4-1 with TRBJ2-1, with 10 bases fitting TRBD1. The V gene's germline CDR1 is MGHRA and CDR2 YSYEKL. V shed 5 bases, J shed 6 bases, and the junction held 7 bases outside the gene matches. The CDR3 loop spans 15 amino acids. DNA for the CDR3: TGCGCCAGCAGCACACGGACAGGGGGAGTCAATGAGCAGTTCTTC. Its translation is CASSTRTGGVNEQFF.

The table lists this clone with many counts. V usage is TRBV4-1 and J usage is TRBJ1-3, with D possibly being TRBD1 (5 bases). The germline CDR1 and CDR2 sequences are MGHRA and YSYEKL. The CDR3 covers 17 residues. Trimming took 0 bases from V and 0 from J, leaving 12 bases between them. The CDR3 DNA sequence: TGCGCCAGCAGCCAAGATATAGGGGATTCCTCTGGAAACACCATATATTTT. This sequence encodes CASSQDIGDSSGNTIYF.

The chain has TRBV19 and TRBJ2-1, with D perhaps matching TRBD1 (6 bases). Germline CDR1 and CDR2: LNHDA and SQIVND (reference sequence). The CDR3 sequence is 15 residues long. The V gene lost 3 bases and the J gene lost 6 bases, with 15 bases spanning the gap. CDR3 in DNA: TGTGCCAGTAGTATCGGGCAGGTGGGGGCCAATGAGCAGTTCTTC. Translation: CASSIGQVGANEQFF.

V gene TRBV19 combines with J gene TRBJ1-5; 7 nucleotides align to TRBD1. Trimming took 4 bases from V and 1 from J; bases not matched to a gene: 4. In germline, CDR1 is LNHDA, CDR2 SQIVND (reference sequence). There are 15 residues in the CDR3. CDR3 loop: CASSNVQGSNQPQHF. The DNA of the CDR3 is TGTGCCAGTAGTAACGTACAGGGGAGCAATCAGCCCCAGCATTTT.

V gene TRBV24-1 combines with J gene TRBJ1-5; a weak D match, TRBD1 (6 bases). This CDR3 is built from 15 residues. The germline V and J ends were trimmed by 4 bases and 7 bases, with 16 bases remaining between them. Germline values: CDR1 KGHDR, CDR2 SFDVKD. Here the CDR3 DNA reads TGTGCCACCAGTGACACCCACCGGGGGGCCCAGCCCCAGCATTTT. Its translation: CATSDTHRGAQPQHF.

V gene TRBV10-2 combines with J gene TRBJ1-3, with a tentative D call TRBD1 (6 bases). Germline values: CDR1 WSHSY, CDR2 SAAADI. CDR3 length: 15 residues. The V and J ends lost 6 bases and 0 bases respectively, with 12 bases between them. Here the CDR3 DNA reads TGCGCCAGCAGGAGACAGGACGACTCTGGAAACACCATATATTTT. This gives the protein CASRRQDDSGNTIYF.

The V and J genes are TRBV28 and TRBJ2-7; TRBD2 agrees at 10 bases. This CDR3 has 13 amino acids. Germline assignment: CDR1 MDHEN and CDR2 SYDVKM. Trimming removed 6 bases from V and 3 bases from J; junction bases left unmatched: 2. The CDR3 bases are TGTGCCAGCAGCTGGACTAGCGGCTACGAGCAGTACTTC. It encodes CASSWTSGYEQYF.

The chain links TRBV5-1 to TRBJ2-3; the match to TRBD2 covers 16 bases. The germline gives CDR1 SGHRS, CDR2 YFSETQ. The CDR3 spans 15 residues. J lost 8 bases, V lost 4 bases, and 4 bases had no gene match. The CDR3 spells CASSPGTSGGVTQYF. Here the CDR3 DNA reads TGCGCCAGCAGCCCCGGGACTAGCGGGGGGGTTACGCAGTATTTT.

The genes are TRBV6-2 or TRBV6-3 and TRBJ1-1, with no clear D. V was clipped by 2 bases and J by 7 bases, with 14 bases between them. Germline V gives CDR1 MNHEY, CDR2 SVGEGT. This CDR3 spans 14 amino acids. CDR3 region: CASSYGVIGVEAFF. CDR3 coding DNA: TGTGCCAGCAGTTACGGAGTGATAGGTGTTGAAGCTTTCTTT.

This clone has a single count. The rearrangement joins TRBV19 to TRBJ1-2; 12 positions match TRBD1. The V gene's germline CDR1 is LNHDA and CDR2 SQIVND (reference sequence). The CDR3 length is 18 residues. Trimming took 5 bases from V and 3 from J; bases not matched to a gene: 13. The CDR3 bases are TGTGCCAGTAGTCCCTCCGGGACAGGGGGCGAGAGGTACTATGGCTACACCTTC. Amino acid sequence: CASSPSGTGGERYYGYTF.

The CDR3 is CASRPTGSETQYF. DNA of the CDR3: TGTGCCAGCAGACCTACAGGATCAGAGACCCAGTACTTC. The rearrangement joins TRBV12-3 or TRBV12-4 to TRBJ2-5; D perhaps matches TRBD1 (5 bases). The CDR3 totals 13 residues. V gave up 6 bases and J gave up 4 bases, with 12 bases separating them.

The CDR3 region is CASRYRGNEKLFF. The CDR3 DNA reads as TGTGCCAGCAGGTACAGGGGTAATGAAAAACTGTTTTTT. The chain is built from TRBV7-9 and TRBJ1-4, with 7 nucleotides matching TRBD1. Per the germline V gene, CDR1 is SEHNR and CDR2 is FQNEAQ (reference sequence). After removal of 6 bases from V and 4 bases from J, the junction contained 2 bases not matched to a gene. The CDR3 spans 13 residues.

CDR3 in amino acids: CASSGAGGVRDYGYTF. CDR3 nucleotides: TGTGCCAGCAGCGGGGCAGGGGGCGTGCGTGACTATGGCTACACCTTC. The chain uses TRBV5-6 and TRBJ1-2; TRBD1 aligns across 8 bases. Germline lookup yields CDR1 SGHDT and CDR2 YYEEEE. V gave up 4 bases and J gave up 3 bases; unmatched junction bases: 11. This CDR3 is 16 amino acids long.

This chain connects TRBV5-1 to TRBJ2-3; no reliable D call. The germline V gene has CDR1 SGHRS and CDR2 YFSETQ. CDR3 length: 12 amino acids. Trimming stripped 4 bases from V and 8 bases from J, with 11 bases between. The CDR3 DNA sequence: TGCGCCAGCAGCGAAGTTTCGGGTACGCAGTATTTT. It is translated as CASSEVSGTQYF.

The chain uses TRBV19 and TRBJ1-1, with a possible D match to TRBD1 (5 bases). V lost 3 bases, J lost 1 base, and 9 bases lay in between. The length of the CDR3 is 14 residues. The V gene's germline CDR1 is LNHDA and CDR2 SQIVND (reference sequence). The CDR3 region has the DNA TGTGCCAGTAGTATGGGGCGGACGAACACTGAAGCTTTCTTT. Its protein is CASSMGRTNTEAFF.

The chain has TRBV9 and TRBJ2-3, with no clear D. Trimming shortened V by 4 bases and J by 0 bases, and 9 bases separated the two germline ends. The germline gives CDR1 SGDLS, CDR2 YYNGEE. This CDR3 is 14 amino acids long. This chain's CDR3 is CASSLSSSTDTQYF. DNA for the CDR3: TGTGCCAGCAGCCTGAGCTCTAGCACAGATACGCAGTATTTT.

This rearrangement joins TRBV19 to TRBJ1-1, with a possible D match to TRBD1 (5 bases). Germline V gene sequence: CDR1 LNHDA, CDR2 SQIVND (reference sequence). V lost 3 bases to trimming and J lost 8 bases, with 13 bases between them. This CDR3 has 13 amino acids. The CDR3 region has the DNA TGTGCCAGTAGTATGACGGGGGACGGGGAAGCTTTCTTT. This codes for CASSMTGDGEAFF.

The sample holds a few counts of this clone. The chain combines TRBV24-1 with TRBJ1-2; D is unclear. V was trimmed by 3 bases and J by 9 bases, leaving 25 bases between them. CDR1 and CDR2 from the germline V gene are KGHDR and SFDVKD. The CDR3 sequence is 17 residues long. CDR3 in DNA: TGTGCCACCAGTGATCCCCCCCTACGGGAGTATTCCCGAAGCTACACCTTC. Protein: CATSDPPLREYSRSYTF.

This clone turned up a few times. The gene calls are TRBV2 and TRBJ2-2, with D possibly being TRBD2 (6 bases). Germline V CDR1 and CDR2: SNHLY, FYNNEI. The CDR3 sequence is 13 residues long. V gave up 5 bases and J gave up 3 bases, with 7 bases separating them. CDR3 sequence (DNA): TGTGCCAGCAGTCGGGACTACACCGGGGAGCTGTTTTTT. Protein sequence: CASSRDYTGELFF. The full variable domain, completed using reference TRBV2 and TRBJ2-2, is EPEVTQTPSHQVTQMGQEVILRCVPISNHLYFYWYRQILGQKVEFLVSFYNNEISEKSEIFDDQFSVERPDGSNFTLKIRSTKLEDSAMYFCASSRDYTGELFFGEGSRLTVL.

This clone has just one count. This rearrangement joins TRBV11-2 to TRBJ2-5; 11 nucleotides align to TRBD2. This CDR3 has 19 amino acids. V lost 1 base, J lost 0 bases, and 10 bases stayed unmatched. Germline V gene data show CDR1 as SGHAT and CDR2 as FQNNGV. The CDR3 nucleotides read TGTGCCAGCAGCTTAGGATGGTCTAGCGGGGGGCCATACCAAGAGACCCAGTACTTC. It yields the protein CASSLGWSSGGPYQETQYF.

The chain joins TRBV18 to TRBJ2-2; the D gene is possibly TRBD1 (5 bases). The germline gives CDR1 KGHSH, CDR2 LQKENI. V was trimmed by 6 bases and J by 4 bases, leaving 15 bases between them. The CDR3 runs 15 residues. CDR3 residues: CASSPTDDSTGELFF. CDR3 DNA sequence: TGTGCCAGCTCCCCTACCGATGACAGCACCGGGGAGCTGTTTTTT. Complete variable domain (other parts from reference TRBV18 and TRBJ2-2): NAGVMQNPRHLVRRRGQEARLRCSPMKGHSHVYWYRQLPEEGLKFMVYLQKENIIDESGMPKERFSAEFPKEGPSILRIQQVVRGDSAAYFCASSPTDDSTGELFFGEGSRLTVL.

This clone was seen just once. V and J are TRBV7-2 and TRBJ2-5, with 8 bases identical to TRBD2. The trim removed 1 base at V and 3 bases at J, leaving 1 base unmatched. The CDR3 length is 14 residues. The germline gives CDR1 SGHTA, CDR2 FQGNSA. The CDR3 bases are TGTGCCAGCAGCTTAGAACTAGCGGAAGAGACCCAGTACTTC. Translation: CASSLELAEETQYF.